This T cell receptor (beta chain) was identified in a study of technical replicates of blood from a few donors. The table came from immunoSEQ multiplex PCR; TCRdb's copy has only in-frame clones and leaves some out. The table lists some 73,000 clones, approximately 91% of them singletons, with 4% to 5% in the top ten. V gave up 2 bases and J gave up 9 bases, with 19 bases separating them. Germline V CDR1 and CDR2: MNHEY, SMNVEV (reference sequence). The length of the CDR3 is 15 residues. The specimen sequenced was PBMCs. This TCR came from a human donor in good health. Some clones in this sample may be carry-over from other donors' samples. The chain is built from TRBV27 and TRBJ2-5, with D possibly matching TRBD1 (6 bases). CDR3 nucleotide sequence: TGTGCCAGCAGTTTACCGGGGACAAAGTTGCAGGCCCAGTACTTC. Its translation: CASSLPGTKLQAQYF.